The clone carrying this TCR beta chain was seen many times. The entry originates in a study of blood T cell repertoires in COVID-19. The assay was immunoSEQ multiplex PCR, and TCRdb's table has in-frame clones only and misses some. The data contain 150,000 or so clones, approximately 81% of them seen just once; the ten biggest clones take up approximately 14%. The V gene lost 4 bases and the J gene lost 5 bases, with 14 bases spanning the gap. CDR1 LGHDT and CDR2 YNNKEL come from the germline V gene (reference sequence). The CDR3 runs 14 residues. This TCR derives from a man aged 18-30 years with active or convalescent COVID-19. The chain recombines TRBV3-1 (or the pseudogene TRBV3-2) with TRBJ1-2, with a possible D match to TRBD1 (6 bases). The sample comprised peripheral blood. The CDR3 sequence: CASSRGHLQYGYTF. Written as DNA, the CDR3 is TGTGCCAGCAGCCGGGGACATCTGCAGTATGGCTACACCTTC.